This T cell receptor (beta chain) is from a study of OX40 agonist ivuxolimab in advanced cancers. In germline, CDR1 is MNHEY, CDR2 SMNVEV (reference sequence). Trimming took off 4 bases at V and 5 bases at J, with 14 bases between the two ends. The CDR3 runs to 14 residues. Clones were read by immunoSEQ multiplex PCR, and TCRdb kept only the in-frame ones, dropping some. Among roughly 29,000 clones listed, roughly nine tenths were seen once. The rearrangement links TRBV27 to TRBJ2-5, with D possibly TRBD2 on 6 matching bases. This material consisted of CD4+ or CD8+ T cells sorted from blood, taken in a trial of the OX40 agonist ivuxolimab. This clonotype originated in an adult with an advanced solid tumor such as melanoma, head and neck, liver or kidney cancer. The CDR3 region has the DNA TGTGCCAGCAGTTCGCGGGGAGGCTCGGAGACCCAGTACTTC. Translated, it gives CASSSRGGSETQYF.